The clone carrying this T cell receptor (beta chain) was observed a few times. What it recognizes is unknown. The CDR3 consists of 15 residues. The V and J ends lost 2 bases and 3 bases respectively, with 11 bases between them. Germline CDR1 and CDR2: SGHVS and FQNEAQ. The entry originates in a study of CD8 T cells in ankylosing spondylitis. Findings and limits, study-wide: A CD8+ phenotype characterized the disease-linked clones, which were relatively rare in peripheral blood. Characteristic, it appeared, of ankylosing spondylitis blood was a TCR beta motif of eight highly homologous variants.

Quantitative barcoded 5'-RACE was used to prepare TCR beta libraries. TCRdb ran MiXCR on the 5' RACE reads and lists one entry per CDR3 protein. The repertoire includes around 150,000 distinct CDR3 sequences, about 7% of them detected once, and roughly 12% sits in the top ten. Sequenced: blood, either unsorted or a sorted T cell fraction (not recorded which). The chain combines TRBV7-8 with TRBJ1-5; possibly TRBD1 for D (6 bases). This clonotype was sampled from a female donor with ankylosing spondylitis or in good health (not recorded which). The CDR3 sequence: CASSLTGTNNQPQHF. The CDR3 nucleotides read TGTGCCAGCAGCTTAACAGGGACGAACAATCAGCCCCAGCATTTT.